This TCR beta chain derives from a study of response to subunit inactivated influenza vaccine. CDR1 MDHEN and CDR2 SYDVKM come from the germline V gene. This CDR3 has 16 amino acids. TCRdb re-called the RT-PCR reads through MiXCR, storing one row per CDR3 protein. In the table there are over 400,000 distinct CDR3 sequences, under 15% of which are singletons. Of note for this clonotype: Since a much larger clone is just one base distant, this may be a read error.

This material consisted of PBMCs from blood, taken roughly 6 weeks after vaccination. The origin of this receptor is a man aged 45-65 years who received an inactivated influenza vaccine. V and J are TRBV28 and TRBJ2-7, with D tentatively TRBD2 (6 bases). The CDR3 nucleotides read TGTACCAGCAGTTCAACTTATGGCGGGATACCCTACGAGCAGTACTTC. It encodes CTSSSTYGGIPYEQYF.